This T cell receptor beta chain appears in the sequencing data of a study of T-cell reconstitution after alpha-beta-depleted transplantation in children. Study-wide results and caveats: At around two months after transplant, the alpha-beta T cells were reportedly derived from several hundred expanded clones that came from non-depleted graft cells. TCRbeta diversity was high at day 60 in some patients (a result of surviving recipient T cells and thymic progenitors). Among T cells one year after transplant, newly produced cells accounted for most counts and diversity.

V dropped 4 bases and J dropped 7 bases, with 14 bases sitting between them. The CDR3 is made up of 13 amino acids. Germline CDR1 reads SGHRS; CDR2 reads YFSETQ. Preparing the TCRbeta library involved the use of unique molecular identifiers. TCRdb passed the PCR reads through MiXCR, listing each CDR3 protein once. Seen here are under 850,000 distinct CDR3 sequences, roughly 13% observed once, and the top ten hold 0.79%. About this clonotype: Its specificity is unknown.

The TCR comes from a girl aged 2-10 years with congenital amegakaryocytic thrombocytopenia, due to receive a stem cell transplant. The chain has TRBV5-1 and TRBJ1-2; D may be TRBD1 (5 bases). Sequenced here: PBMCs, sampled before TCRalphabeta/CD19-depleted stem cell transplant. The CDR3 region is CASSILQGGGYTF. CDR3 in DNA: TGCGCCAGCAGCATCTTGCAGGGAGGTGGCTACACCTTC.